This T cell receptor beta chain was recorded in a study of blood T cell repertoires in COVID-19. Study-wide background: The samples span acute and convalescent COVID-19 from the United States, Italy and Spain. PBMCs, B-cell-depleted T cells, or T cells provided the cDNA or gDNA that made up the material.

The CDR3 runs 15 residues. CDR1 is MDHEN, CDR2 SYDVKM, per germline. V lost 7 bases and J 3 bases, leaving 16 bases between the germline ends. Methods used by the authors: Reference gene primer amplification gave estimated nucleated cell counts. Some clones are missing from TCRdb's copy, which holds only in-frame ones; the method was immunoSEQ multiplex PCR. D and trimming come from the DNA, and the V and J calls and clone size come from that table. Found here are about 160,000 clones, around 80% of them singletons; the top ten hold about 4%. The chain links TRBV28 to TRBJ1-5; D may be TRBD1 (6 bases). Sequenced: PBMCs or T cells enriched from blood (not recorded which). This clonotype was obtained from a woman in her 50s in a cohort exposed to, infected with or recovered from COVID-19 (not recorded which). The CDR3 sequence is CASIGSQGNNQPQHF. The DNA for the CDR3 is TGTGCCAGCATCGGGTCACAGGGAAACAATCAGCCCCAGCATTTT.